This T cell receptor beta chain comes out of a study of T cell changes during pregnancy in multiple sclerosis (dated by TCRdb to between 2019 and 2020). For the wider study: Changes in the T cell repertoire over the course of pregnancy were examined in this study in women with multiple sclerosis.

The trim is 5 bases for V and 7 bases for J, with a gap of 8 bases between the germline ends. Inclusive of the bounding cysteine and phenylalanine, the CDR3 is 11 residues long. Only the CDR3 DNA is retained, 33 bases long and in frame from the first base. CDR1 and CDR2 are drawn from the germline V gene (reference sequence): DFQATT, SNEGSKA. The library was produced with the immunoSEQ multiplex PCR assay. The table comes from immuneACCESS by way of TCRdb, which keeps in-frame sequences with V and J called. Part of the clones is missing from these tables; in studies checked, under half for an unresolved V gene and the rest for unknown reasons. The sample table records around 38,000 clones; approximately 92% of these occur just once. Of the sample, 0.35% to 0.45% falls within the top ten clones. Concerning this clone: Its antigen is still unknown. Per-base qualities were not stored, and no clone one base away is much larger.

The material sequenced was CD4+ T cells from peripheral blood mononuclear cells, taken in the third trimester of pregnancy. The sequence was obtained from a female donor in good health, enrolled as a control in a pregnancy study. The chain links TRBV20-1 with TRBJ1-4, with an unclear D gene assignment. The CDR3 here reads CSAYASEKLFF. The bases read TGCAGTGCTTATGCGAGTGAAAAACTGTTTTTT.